These T cell receptor beta chains were read from a single sample in a study of cytomegalovirus exposure and HLA in healthy donors. The table came from immunoSEQ multiplex PCR; TCRdb's copy has only in-frame clones and leaves some out. The table lists fewer than 400,000 clones, approximately 86% of them singletons, with roughly 0.96% in the top ten. Sequencing input: PBMCs. Receptors were obtained from a man aged 30 to 39 in good health and CMV-seronegative. Each CDR3 is given with its conserved first and last residue. Fields, in order: D gene, clone size, V gene, J gene, CDR3 protein, CDR3 DNA. A D gene is named only where the DNA matches it firmly. Expanded clones are given a class, and other clones once, few, many or no size at all.

>NA|NA|TRBV19|TRBJ2-2
CASSHDSLPNAGELFF
TGTGCCAGTAGTCATGACAGTCTCCCGAACGCCGGGGAGCTGTTTTTT
>NA|NA|TRBV6-1|TRBJ1-1
CASSLPGVNTEAFF
TGTGCCAGCAGTCTTCCCGGGGTGAACACTGAAGCTTTCTTT
>NA|NA|TRBV5-6|TRBJ1-5
CASSLAQSNQPQHF
TGTGCCAGCAGCTTGGCCCAGAGCAATCAGCCCCAGCATTTT
>NA|NA|TRBV11-2|TRBJ1-6
CASSLAGVNSPLHF
TGTGCCAGCAGCTTGGCAGGGGTTAATTCACCCCTCCACTTT
>NA|NA|TRBV6-6|TRBJ1-5
CASSQTGYWEPQHF
TGTGCCAGCAGTCAGACTGGTTATTGGGAGCCCCAGCATTTT
>TRBD1|NA|TRBV6-1|TRBJ1-5
CASSEPRGQRQPQHF
TGTGCCAGCAGTGAACCCAGGGGACAGCGTCAGCCCCAGCATTTT
>TRBD1|NA|TRBV10-3|TRBJ1-1
CAISEDRGWSTEAFF
TGTGCCATCAGTGAAGACAGGGGATGGAGCACTGAAGCTTTCTTT
>NA|NA|TRBV18|TRBJ2-1
CASSPQGYEQFF
TGTGCCAGCTCGCCGCAGGGCTATGAGCAGTTCTTC
>TRBD1|NA|TRBV25-1|TRBJ1-4
CATSRTGSNEKLFF
TGTGCCACCTCCAGGACAGGGAGTAATGAAAAACTGTTTTTT
>NA|NA|TRBV5-6|TRBJ2-3
CASSLVPAHTDTQYF
TGTGCCAGCAGCTTGGTACCAGCGCACACAGATACGCAGTATTTT
>NA|NA|TRBV7-9|TRBJ2-7
CASSPRGFYEQYF
TGTGCCAGCAGCCCCCGGGGGTTCTACGAGCAGTACTTC
>TRBD1|NA|TRBV30|TRBJ1-2
CAWSGQGNSGYTF
TGTGCCTGGAGTGGACAGGGCAACTCTGGCTACACCTTC
>NA|NA|TRBV5-1|TRBJ1-2
CASSLDGGPYGYTF
TGCGCCAGCAGCTTGGATGGGGGCCCCTATGGCTACACCTTC
>TRBD1|NA|TRBV6-5|TRBJ1-2
CASRGTANYGYTF
TGTGCCAGCAGAGGGACAGCAAACTATGGCTACACCTTC
>NA|NA|TRBV6-5|TRBJ1-5
CASSEEATNQPQHF
TGTGCCAGCAGTGAAGAGGCGACCAATCAGCCCCAGCATTTT
>NA|NA|TRBV10-2|TRBJ2-2
CASRTSGTGELFF
TGCGCCAGCAGGACCTCGGGGACCGGGGAGCTGTTTTTT
>NA|NA|TRBV19|TRBJ1-2
CASSASYGYTF
TGTGCCAGTAGTGCTAGCTATGGCTACACCTTC
>NA|NA|TRBV6-1|TRBJ1-1
CASSEAQGRDTEAFF
TGTGCCAGCAGTGAAGCCCAGGGTAGAGACACTGAAGCTTTCTTT
>TRBD1|NA|TRBV4-1|TRBJ2-4
CASSRDSLAKNIQYF
TGCGCCAGCAGCAGGGACAGTCTAGCCAAAAACATTCAGTACTTC
>NA|NA|TRBV27|TRBJ2-7
CASSSAVPGPYEQYF
TGTGCCAGCAGTTCAGCAGTCCCAGGTCCCTACGAGCAGTACTTC
>TRBD2|NA|TRBV19|TRBJ2-3
CASSIAPAGGSTDTQYF
TGTGCCAGTAGTATAGCCCCAGCGGGGGGGAGCACAGATACGCAGTATTTT
>TRBD1|NA|TRBV5-1|TRBJ1-1
CASSTGQARKGLSGAFF
TGCGCCAGCAGCACGGGACAGGCTAGAAAGGGGTTATCGGGCGCTTTCTTT
>TRBD2|NA|TRBV29-1|TRBJ2-2
CSGDPRGANTGELFF
TGCAGTGGGGATCCGCGGGGGGCGAACACCGGGGAGCTGTTTTTT
>TRBD2|NA|TRBV5-6|TRBJ2-2
CASSPGLAGGHTGELFF
TGTGCCAGCAGCCCGGGACTAGCGGGGGGGCACACCGGGGAGCTGTTTTTT
>TRBD2|NA|TRBV5-1|TRBJ2-7
CASSPSFSGPTYEQYF
TGCGCCAGCAGCCCCTCCTTTAGCGGGCCCACCTACGAGCAGTACTTC
>NA|NA|TRBV9|TRBJ1-6
CASSVRDTYNSPLHF
TGTGCCAGCAGCGTAAGGGACACCTATAATTCACCCCTCCACTTT
>TRBD1|NA|TRBV2|TRBJ1-3
CASSRDRGEGNTIYF
TGTGCCAGCAGTCGAGACAGGGGCGAAGGAAACACCATATATTTT
>NA|NA|TRBV5-4|TRBJ2-1
CASSLGGGAIGNEQFF
TGTGCCAGCAGCTTGGGAGGGGGGGCGATTGGAAATGAGCAGTTCTTC
>NA|NA|TRBV6-5|TRBJ1-2
CASSYVGGHGYTF
TGTGCCAGCAGTTACGTGGGAGGGCATGGCTACACCTTC
>TRBD1|NA|TRBV7-7|TRBJ1-3
CASSRTGGVFGNTIYF
TGTGCCAGCAGCCGCACAGGGGGCGTTTTTGGAAACACCATATATTTT
>NA|few|TRBV12-5|TRBJ1-5
CASGKDLGGLVNQPQHF
TGTGCTAGTGGCAAAGATTTGGGGGGGTTAGTCAATCAGCCCCAGCATTTT
>TRBD2|NA|TRBV30|TRBJ2-7
CAWSNGGAYEQYF
TGTGCCTGGAGCAACGGGGGGGCTTACGAGCAGTACTTC
>NA|once|TRBV2|TRBJ2-1
CASILETGAYNEQFF
TGTGCCAGCATATTGGAGACGGGGGCCTACAATGAGCAGTTCTTC
>NA|NA|TRBV5-1|TRBJ1-5
CASSLDSGGNQPQHF
TGCGCCAGCAGCTTGGATTCAGGGGGCAATCAGCCCCAGCATTTT
>TRBD2|NA|TRBV6-1|TRBJ2-5
CASSYTSGQETQYF
TGTGCCAGCAGTTATACTAGCGGGCAAGAGACCCAGTACTTC
>NA|few|TRBV18|TRBJ2-2
CASSPGGLAGELFF
TGTGCCAGCTCACCAGGGGGCCTAGCTGGGGAGCTGTTTTTT
>NA|NA|TRBV5-5|TRBJ1-6
CASSSTGNSPLHF
TGTGCCAGCAGCTCGACAGGAAATTCACCCCTCCACTTT
>NA|NA|TRBV6-5|TRBJ2-1
CASSPFSGQEQFF
TGTGCCAGCAGTCCCTTCTCGGGACAAGAGCAGTTCTTC
>TRBD1|NA|TRBV7-8|TRBJ1-1
CASESGGRNTEAFF
TGTGCCAGCGAGTCAGGGGGGCGGAACACTGAAGCTTTCTTT
>NA|NA|TRBV14|TRBJ2-6
CASSHLAGGPSGANVLTF
TGTGCCAGCAGCCACCTTGCAGGGGGGCCCTCTGGGGCCAACGTCCTGACTTTC
>TRBD2|NA|TRBV6-6|TRBJ2-2
CASSAGGAPGELFF
TGTGCCAGCAGTGCCGGGGGGGCTCCCGGGGAGCTGTTTTTT
>TRBD2|NA|TRBV5-4|TRBJ2-1
CASSPRTSGPSYNEQFF
TGTGCCAGCAGCCCCCGGACTAGCGGGCCCTCCTACAATGAGCAGTTCTTC
>NA|NA|TRBV6-5|TRBJ1-1
CASQDTENTEAFF
TGTGCCAGCCAGGACACAGAGAACACTGAAGCTTTCTTT
>NA|NA|TRBV6-1|TRBJ1-5
CASSVGGGSPQHF
TGTGCCAGCAGTGTCGGCGGGGGCAGCCCCCAGCATTTT
>TRBD1|NA|TRBV4-3|TRBJ2-7
CASSPKDRGYEQYF
TGCGCCAGCAGCCCAAAGGACAGGGGATACGAGCAGTACTTC
>TRBD2|NA|TRBV27|TRBJ2-5
CASSPTTSGGAGETQYF
TGTGCCAGCAGTCCTACGACTAGCGGGGGGGCTGGGGAGACCCAGTACTTC
>TRBD1|NA|TRBV5-1|TRBJ2-6
CASSLALGQGFSGANVLTF
TGCGCCAGCAGCTTGGCGTTGGGACAGGGATTTTCTGGGGCCAACGTCCTGACTTTC
>TRBD1|NA|TRBV7-2|TRBJ1-1
CASSLYRGTEAFF
TGTGCCAGCAGCTTATACAGGGGGACTGAAGCTTTCTTT
>NA|NA|TRBV4-1|TRBJ1-1
CASSLGATGGTEAFF
TGCGCCAGCAGCCTCGGAGCCACAGGCGGCACTGAAGCTTTCTTT
>TRBD1|NA|TRBV5-6|TRBJ2-5
CASSTRTGGLETQYF
TGTGCCAGCAGCACCCGGACAGGGGGCCTTGAGACCCAGTACTTC
>NA|NA|TRBV30|TRBJ2-5
CAWSVGAGLGETQYF
TGTGCCTGGAGTGTAGGGGCAGGGCTCGGAGAGACCCAGTACTTC